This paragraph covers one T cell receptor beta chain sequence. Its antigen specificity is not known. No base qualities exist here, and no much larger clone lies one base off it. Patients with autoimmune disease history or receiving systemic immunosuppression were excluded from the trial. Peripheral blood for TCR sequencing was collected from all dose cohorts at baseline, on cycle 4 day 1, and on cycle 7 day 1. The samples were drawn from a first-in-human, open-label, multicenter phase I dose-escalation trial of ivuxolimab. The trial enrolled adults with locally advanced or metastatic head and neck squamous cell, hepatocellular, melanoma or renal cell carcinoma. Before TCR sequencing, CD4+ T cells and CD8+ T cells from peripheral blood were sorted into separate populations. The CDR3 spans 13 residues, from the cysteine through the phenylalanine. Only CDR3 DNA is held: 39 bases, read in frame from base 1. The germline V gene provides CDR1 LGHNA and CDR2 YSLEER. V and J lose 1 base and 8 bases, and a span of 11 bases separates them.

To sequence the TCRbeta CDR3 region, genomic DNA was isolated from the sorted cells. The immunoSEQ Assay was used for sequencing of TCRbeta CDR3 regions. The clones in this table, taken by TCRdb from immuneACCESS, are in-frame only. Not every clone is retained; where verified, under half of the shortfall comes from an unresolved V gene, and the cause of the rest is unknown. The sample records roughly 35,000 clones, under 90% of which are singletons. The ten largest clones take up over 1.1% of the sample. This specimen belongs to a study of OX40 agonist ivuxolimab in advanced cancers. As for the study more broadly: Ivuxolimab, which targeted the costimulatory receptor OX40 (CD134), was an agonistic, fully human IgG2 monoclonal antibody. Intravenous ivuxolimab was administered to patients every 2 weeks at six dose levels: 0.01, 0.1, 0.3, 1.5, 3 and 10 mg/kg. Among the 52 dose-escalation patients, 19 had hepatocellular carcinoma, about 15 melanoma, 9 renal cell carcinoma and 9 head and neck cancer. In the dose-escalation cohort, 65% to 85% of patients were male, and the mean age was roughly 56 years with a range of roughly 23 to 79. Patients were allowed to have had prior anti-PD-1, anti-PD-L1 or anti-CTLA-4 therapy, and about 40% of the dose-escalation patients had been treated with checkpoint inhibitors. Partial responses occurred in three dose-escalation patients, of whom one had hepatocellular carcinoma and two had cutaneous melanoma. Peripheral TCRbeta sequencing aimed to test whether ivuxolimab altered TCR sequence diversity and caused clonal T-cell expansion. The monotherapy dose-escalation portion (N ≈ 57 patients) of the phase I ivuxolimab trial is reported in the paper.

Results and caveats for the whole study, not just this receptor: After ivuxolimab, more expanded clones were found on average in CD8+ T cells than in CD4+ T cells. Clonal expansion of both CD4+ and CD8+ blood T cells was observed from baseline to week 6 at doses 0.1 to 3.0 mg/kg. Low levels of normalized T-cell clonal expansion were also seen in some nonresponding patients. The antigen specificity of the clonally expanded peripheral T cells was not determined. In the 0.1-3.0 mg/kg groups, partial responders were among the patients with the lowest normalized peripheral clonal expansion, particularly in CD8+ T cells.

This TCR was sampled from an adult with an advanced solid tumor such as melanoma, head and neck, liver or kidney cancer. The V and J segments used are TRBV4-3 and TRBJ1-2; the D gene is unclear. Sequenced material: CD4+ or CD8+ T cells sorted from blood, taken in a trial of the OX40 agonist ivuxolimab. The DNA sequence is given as TGCGCCAGCAGCCAAGCGCAAGGTCGCGGCTACACCTTC. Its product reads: CASSQAQGRGYTF.